This TCR beta chain is from a study of cytotoxic CD8 clonotypes in ibrutinib-treated CLL. Comments on this clone: Its antigen remains unidentified.

Only in-frame clones appear in the TCRdb table, and some are missing; sequencing was by immunoSEQ multiplex PCR. The sample lists 50,000 to 60,000 clones, less than 90% occurring once. Germline values: CDR1 SGHRS, CDR2 YFSETQ. The CDR3 contains 14 residues. V shed 0 bases and J shed 2 bases, with 9 bases lying between them. Study results and caveats: A difference in sampling times existed between sustained-remission and progressing patients.

Cryopreserved PBMCs yielded approximately 1.9 micrograms of genomic DNA for TCR beta libraries. This clonotype originated in a human donor with chronic lymphocytic leukemia. Sequenced material: PBMCs, taken after 24 months of ibrutinib treatment. The J gene is TRBJ2-7, the V gene TRBV5-1; D ambiguous. CDR3 protein: CASSLARITYEQYF. The CDR3 DNA follows: TGCGCCAGCAGCTTGGCCAGGATTACCTACGAGCAGTACTTC.